These 2 T cell receptor beta chains came from one sample sequenced in a study of T-cell memory formation after mild COVID-19. TCRdb used MiXCR to reprocess the 5' RACE reads, holding one entry per CDR3 protein. Of nearly 110,000 distinct CDR3 sequences in the sample, approximately 15% were seen once. The specimen sequenced was PBMCs or a T cell subset sorted from them (not recorded which). The source is a man between 18 and 29 years old who had mild COVID-19 (a few samples of this study predate the infection). Cell type and time point are not known.

This chain joins TRBV9 and TRBJ2-7, with D possibly TRBD1 on 6 matching bases. The V end lost 4 bases, the J end lost 1 base, and 30 bases lay between the germline ends. This CDR3 contains 20 residues. CDR1 SGDLS and CDR2 YYNGEE come from the germline V gene. CDR3 residues: CASSLSDRYSPSLPSYEQYV. The CDR3 nucleotides are TGTGCCAGCAGCCTCTCCGACAGGTACTCTCCTAGCCTCCCATCCTACGAGCAGTACGTC.

This chain links TRBV4-2 with TRBJ1-6; D not resolved. The germline V gene has CDR1 LGHNA and CDR2 YNFKEQ. The CDR3 length is 17 residues. V lost 0 bases, J lost 7 bases, and 16 bases lay in between. The CDR3 sequence: CASSQDIPVPWNSPLHF. CDR3 DNA sequence: TGTGCCAGCAGCCAAGATATCCCGGTCCCGTGGAATTCACCCCTCCACTTT.